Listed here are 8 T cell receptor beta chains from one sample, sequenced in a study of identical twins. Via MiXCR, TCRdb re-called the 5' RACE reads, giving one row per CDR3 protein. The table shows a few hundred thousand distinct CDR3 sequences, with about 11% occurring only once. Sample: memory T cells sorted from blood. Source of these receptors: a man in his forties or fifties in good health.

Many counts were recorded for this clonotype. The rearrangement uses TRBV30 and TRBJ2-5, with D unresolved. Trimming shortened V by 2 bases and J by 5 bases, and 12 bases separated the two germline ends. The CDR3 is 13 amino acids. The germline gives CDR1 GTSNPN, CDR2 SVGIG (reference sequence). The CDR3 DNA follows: TGTGCCTGGAGTCACCACCAAGGCGAGACCCAGTACTTC. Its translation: CAWSHHQGETQYF.

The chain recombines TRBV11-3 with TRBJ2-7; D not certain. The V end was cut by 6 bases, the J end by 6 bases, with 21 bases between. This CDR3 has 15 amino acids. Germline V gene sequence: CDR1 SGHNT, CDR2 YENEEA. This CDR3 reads CASRQLERVWFEQYF. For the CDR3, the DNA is TGTGCCAGCAGACAGCTTGAGAGAGTATGGTTCGAGCAGTACTTC. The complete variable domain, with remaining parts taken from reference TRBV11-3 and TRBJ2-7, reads EAGVVQSPRYKIIEKKQPVAFWCNPISGHNTLYWYLQNLGQGPELLIRYENEEAVDDSQLPKDRFSAERLKGVDSTLKIQPAELGDSAVYLCASRQLERVWFEQYFGPGTRLTVT.

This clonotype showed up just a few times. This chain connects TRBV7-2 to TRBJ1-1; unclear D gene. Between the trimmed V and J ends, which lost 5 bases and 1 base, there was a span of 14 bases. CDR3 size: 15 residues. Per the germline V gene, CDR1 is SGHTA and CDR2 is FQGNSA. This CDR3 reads CASSPNPRQNTEAFF. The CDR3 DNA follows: TGTGCCAGCAGCCCCAACCCGCGACAGAACACTGAAGCTTTCTTT.

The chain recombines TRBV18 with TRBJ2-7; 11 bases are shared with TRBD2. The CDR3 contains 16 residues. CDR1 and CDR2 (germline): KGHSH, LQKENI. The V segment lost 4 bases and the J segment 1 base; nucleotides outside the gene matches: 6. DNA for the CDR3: TGTGCCAGCTCACTCCCGGGACTAGCGGATTCCTACGAGCAGTACTTC. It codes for CASSLPGLADSYEQYF.

The CDR3 here is CASSPQQGIRGEKLFF. CDR3 bases: TGTGCCAGCAGCCCCCAACAGGGTATACGGGGTGAAAAACTGTTTTTT. The rearrangement joins TRBV5-5 to TRBJ1-4, with D possibly TRBD1 on 6 matching bases. Germline V gene sequence: CDR1 SGHKS, CDR2 YYEKEE (reference sequence). This CDR3 contains 16 residues. Between the trimmed V and J ends, which lost 4 bases and 7 bases, there was a span of 20 bases.

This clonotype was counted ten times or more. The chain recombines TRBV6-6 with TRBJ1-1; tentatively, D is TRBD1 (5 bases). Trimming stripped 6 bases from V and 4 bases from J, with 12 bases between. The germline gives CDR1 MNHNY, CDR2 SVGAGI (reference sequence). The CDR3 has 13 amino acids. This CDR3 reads CASSPGGSTEAFF. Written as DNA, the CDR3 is TGTGCCAGCAGCCCGGGGGGTAGCACTGAAGCTTTCTTT.

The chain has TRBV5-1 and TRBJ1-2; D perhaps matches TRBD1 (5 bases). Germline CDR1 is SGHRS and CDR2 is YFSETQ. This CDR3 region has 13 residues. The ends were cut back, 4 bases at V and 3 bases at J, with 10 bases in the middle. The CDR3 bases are TGCGCCAGCAGCGGGGGTACCGACTATGGCTACACCTTC. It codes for CASSGGTDYGYTF.

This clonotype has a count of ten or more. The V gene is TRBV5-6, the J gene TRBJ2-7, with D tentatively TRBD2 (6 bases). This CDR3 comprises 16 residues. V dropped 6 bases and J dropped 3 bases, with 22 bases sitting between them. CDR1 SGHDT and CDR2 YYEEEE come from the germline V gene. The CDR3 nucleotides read TGTGCCAGCACCCTCCAAACAACGGGGGTTGACTACGAGCAGTACTTC. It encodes CASTLQTTGVDYEQYF.